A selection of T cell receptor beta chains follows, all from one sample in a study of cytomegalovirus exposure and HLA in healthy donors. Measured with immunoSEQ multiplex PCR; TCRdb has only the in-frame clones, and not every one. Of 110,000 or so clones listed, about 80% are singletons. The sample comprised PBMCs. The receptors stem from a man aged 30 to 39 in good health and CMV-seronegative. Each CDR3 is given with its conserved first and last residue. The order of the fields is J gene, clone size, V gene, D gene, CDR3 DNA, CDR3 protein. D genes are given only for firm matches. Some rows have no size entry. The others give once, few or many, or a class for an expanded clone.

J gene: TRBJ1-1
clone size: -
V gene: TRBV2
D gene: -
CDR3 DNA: TGTGCCAGCAGTGAAGCCCTGGAGGGGTCGGGGACTGAAGCTTTCTTT
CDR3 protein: CASSEALEGSGTEAFF

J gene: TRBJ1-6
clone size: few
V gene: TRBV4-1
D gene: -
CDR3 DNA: TGCGCCAGCAGCCAAGAAAGAGACAGTAGCAATTCACCCCTCCACTTT
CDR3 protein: CASSQERDSSNSPLHF

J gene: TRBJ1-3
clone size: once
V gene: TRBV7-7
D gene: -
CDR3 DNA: TGTGCCAGCAGTACAGGGTTGGGAAACACCATATATTTT
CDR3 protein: CASSTGLGNTIYF

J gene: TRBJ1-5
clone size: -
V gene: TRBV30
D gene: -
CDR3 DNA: TGTGCCTGGAGTGTGGGGCAGAATAGCAATCAGCCCCAGCATTTT
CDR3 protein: CAWSVGQNSNQPQHF

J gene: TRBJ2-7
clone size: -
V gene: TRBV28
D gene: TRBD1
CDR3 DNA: TGTGCCAGCATTCGACAGGGAACGTACTACGAGCAGTACTTC
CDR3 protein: CASIRQGTYYEQYF

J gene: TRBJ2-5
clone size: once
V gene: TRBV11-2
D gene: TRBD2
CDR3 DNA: TGTGCCAGCAGACTAGCGGGGACCCTGGAGACCCAGTACTTC
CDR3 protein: CASRLAGTLETQYF

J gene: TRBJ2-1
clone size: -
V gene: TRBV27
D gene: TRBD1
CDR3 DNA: TGTGCCAGCAGTCCCCAGATGAGGGGGCGGTACAATGAGCAGTTCTTC
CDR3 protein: CASSPQMRGRYNEQFF

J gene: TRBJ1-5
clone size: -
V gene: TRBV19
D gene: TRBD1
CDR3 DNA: TGTGCCAGTAGTATCGGGTACAGGGGCAGCCAGCCCCAGCATTTT
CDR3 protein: CASSIGYRGSQPQHF

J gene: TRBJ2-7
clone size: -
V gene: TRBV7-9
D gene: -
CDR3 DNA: TGTGCCAGCAGCCCAGGGGAATCGATCTACGAGCAGTACTTC
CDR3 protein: CASSPGESIYEQYF

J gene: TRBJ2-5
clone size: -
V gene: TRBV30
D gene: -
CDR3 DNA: TGTGCCTGGAGTTGGAGTGAGCGGGAGACCCAGTACTTC
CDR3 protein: CAWSWSERETQYF

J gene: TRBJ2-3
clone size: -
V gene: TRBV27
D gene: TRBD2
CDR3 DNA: TGTGCCAGCAGTAGGCAGCGACTAGCGGGAGGGGGGGCGGATACGCAGTATTTT
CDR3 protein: CASSRQRLAGGGADTQYF

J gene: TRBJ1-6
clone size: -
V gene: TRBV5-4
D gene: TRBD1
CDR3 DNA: TGTGCCAGCAGGCGGGACAGCTCAAACCCTAATTCACCCCTCCACTTT
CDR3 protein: CASRRDSSNPNSPLHF

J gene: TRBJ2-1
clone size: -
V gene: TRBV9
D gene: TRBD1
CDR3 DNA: TGTGCCAGCAGCGTACGGACAGGGGTATACAATGAGCAGTTCTTC
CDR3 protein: CASSVRTGVYNEQFF

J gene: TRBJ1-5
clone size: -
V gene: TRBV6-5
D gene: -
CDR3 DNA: TGTGCCAGCAGTCGAGACAACAATAGCAATCAGCCCCAGCATTTT
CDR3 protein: CASSRDNNSNQPQHF

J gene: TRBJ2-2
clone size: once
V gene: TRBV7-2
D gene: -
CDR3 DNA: TGTGCCAGCAGCTTATCGTGGGAGGCAGGGACCGGGGAGCTGTTTTTT
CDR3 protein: CASSLSWEAGTGELFF

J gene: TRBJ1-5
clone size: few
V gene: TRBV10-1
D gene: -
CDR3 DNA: TGCGCCAGCAGTGAGCTGGGGGAGGTGCAGGACAATCAGCCCCAGCATTTT
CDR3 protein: CASSELGEVQDNQPQHF

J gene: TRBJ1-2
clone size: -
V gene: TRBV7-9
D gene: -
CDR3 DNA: TGTGCCAGCAGCTTAATGGACAACCCGCATGGCTACACCTTC
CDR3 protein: CASSLMDNPHGYTF

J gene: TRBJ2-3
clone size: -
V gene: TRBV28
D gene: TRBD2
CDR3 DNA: TGTGCCAGCAGTTTCCCAGGACTAGCGATGGGAGATACGCAGTATTTT
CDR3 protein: CASSFPGLAMGDTQYF

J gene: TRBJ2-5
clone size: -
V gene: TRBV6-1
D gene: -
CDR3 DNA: TGTGCCAGCAGTGAACTCCCCAAATCGGGGACCCAGTACTTC
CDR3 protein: CASSELPKSGTQYF

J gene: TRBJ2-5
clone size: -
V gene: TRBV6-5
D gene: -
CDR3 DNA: TGTGCAAGCAGGGGGGCCCAAGAGACCCAGTACTTC
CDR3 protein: CASRGAQETQYF

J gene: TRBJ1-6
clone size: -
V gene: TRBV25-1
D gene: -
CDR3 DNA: TGTGCCAGCAGGGATACAGGGTCAAAAAATCATTCACCCCTCCACTTT
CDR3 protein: CASRDTGSKNHSPLHF

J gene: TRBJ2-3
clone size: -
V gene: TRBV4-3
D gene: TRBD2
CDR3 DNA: TGCGCCAGCAGCCATGCGGGACTAGCGGGGAGCACAGATACGCAGTATTTT
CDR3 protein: CASSHAGLAGSTDTQYF

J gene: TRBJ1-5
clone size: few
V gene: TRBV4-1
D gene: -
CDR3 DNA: TGCGCCAGCAGCCAAGATCGAGCTGGGCATCAGCCCCAGCATTTT
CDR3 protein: CASSQDRAGHQPQHF

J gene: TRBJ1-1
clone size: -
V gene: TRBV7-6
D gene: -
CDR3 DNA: TGTGCCAGCCAAAGCCAGGTGAACACTGAAGCTTTCTTT
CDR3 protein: CASQSQVNTEAFF

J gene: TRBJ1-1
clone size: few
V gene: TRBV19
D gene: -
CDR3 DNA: TGTGCCAGTAGTATAGCGACAGCGAACACTGAAGCTTTCTTT
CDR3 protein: CASSIATANTEAFF